The 20 T cell receptor beta chains listed next were all sequenced from one sample in a study of blood T cell repertoires in COVID-19. The repertoire was sequenced with immunoSEQ multiplex PCR; TCRdb's copy has only in-frame clones and lacks some. Counted here are more than 300,000 clones, roughly nine tenths occurring once; the ten biggest clones make up almost 9.5%. Sequencing used PBMCs or T cells enriched from blood (not recorded which). These receptors were taken from a woman under 40 who had recovered from COVID-19.

This chain joins TRBV7-9 and TRBJ2-5; 7 nucleotides agree with TRBD1. This CDR3 is 16 amino acids long. V was pared by 4 bases and J by 2 bases, with 10 bases of the junction left unmatched. Germline V gene lookup returns CDR1 SEHNR and CDR2 FQNEAQ (reference sequence). The CDR3 DNA follows: TGTGCCAGCAGCTCGACCTTTCTGGACAGGCAAGAGACCCAGTACTTC. Translation: CASSSTFLDRQETQYF.

This clone was counted once. The chain employs TRBV7-2 and TRBJ2-1; possibly TRBD1 for D (6 bases). The CDR3 runs 15 residues. CDR1 is SGHTA, CDR2 FQGNSA, per germline. V was trimmed by 5 bases and J by 5 bases, leaving 16 bases between them. CDR3 in amino acids: CASSIRGNANNEQFF. The CDR3 DNA follows: TGTGCCAGCAGCATCAGGGGAAACGCGAACAATGAGCAGTTCTTC.

This clone was seen a few times. This chain joins TRBV4-1 and TRBJ2-1; D remains unclear. Trimming removed 2 bases at V and 4 bases at J, with 6 bases between. Germline CDR1 MGHRA, CDR2 YSYEKL. The CDR3 has 13 amino acids. For the CDR3, the DNA is TGCGCCAGCAGCCAACCCCCTTACAATGAGCAGTTCTTC. It specifies CASSQPPYNEQFF.

The chain recombines TRBV12-3 or TRBV12-4 with TRBJ1-2, with a weak D call TRBD1 (6 bases). Trimming stripped 5 bases from V and 5 bases from J, with 12 bases between. The CDR3 runs 13 residues. This chain's CDR3 is CASSQSQGYGYTF. The CDR3 DNA reads as TGTGCCAGCAGTCAGTCCCAGGGGTATGGCTACACCTTC.

The chain employs TRBV18 and TRBJ2-1; TRBD1 agrees at 7 bases. The germline CDR1 and CDR2 sequences are KGHSH and LQKENI. Trimming removed 4 bases from V and 1 base from J; junction bases left unmatched: 7. The CDR3 loop spans 16 amino acids. The CDR3 sequence: CASSQNRGRSYNEQFF. The CDR3 DNA follows: TGTGCCAGCTCACAAAACAGGGGTAGGTCCTACAATGAGCAGTTCTTC.

The chain combines TRBV6-5 with TRBJ1-1, with D possibly being TRBD1 (6 bases). Looked up from germline, CDR1 is MNHEY and CDR2 is SVGAGI. CDR3 size: 15 residues. V dropped 7 bases and J dropped 4 bases, with 19 bases sitting between them. The CDR3 sequence is CASKRNWDTSTEAFF. As DNA, the CDR3 is TGTGCCAGCAAGCGTAACTGGGACACCAGCACTGAAGCTTTCTTT.

The count of this clone is one. The chain uses TRBV28 and TRBJ1-5, with D perhaps matching TRBD1 (6 bases). The germline V gene has CDR1 MDHEN and CDR2 SYDVKM. The CDR3 extends over 16 amino acids. With 1 base removed from V and 0 bases from J, the gap between germline ends came to 10 bases. The CDR3: CASSLSGAYSNQPQHF. The DNA for the CDR3 is TGTGCCAGCAGTTTATCAGGGGCCTATAGCAATCAGCCCCAGCATTTT.

Only one count was recorded for this clone. This rearrangement joins TRBV23-1 to TRBJ2-7; TRBD1 aligns across 11 bases. TRBV23-1 is treated as an ORF (open reading frame) with a function not yet certain. With 3 bases clipped from V and 5 bases from J, the junction kept 3 bases outside the gene matches. The CDR3 is 14 amino acids. The CDR3 nucleotides are TGCGCCAGCAGTCATCGGACAGGGGGCCACGAGCAGTACTTC. Amino acids: CASSHRTGGHEQYF.

The chain is built from TRBV4-2 and TRBJ2-1, with TRBD2 matching 13 bases. The CDR3 loop spans 16 amino acids. Per the germline V gene, CDR1 is LGHNA and CDR2 is YNFKEQ. Trimming removed 1 base from V and 8 bases from J; junction bases left unmatched: 5. The chain's CDR3 is CASSQGTSGSWYEQFF. The CDR3 nucleotides are TGTGCCAGCAGCCAAGGGACTAGCGGGAGTTGGTATGAGCAGTTCTTC.

This clone is a singleton in its sample. This sequence joins TRBV7-6 and TRBJ2-7; TRBD1 might be the D (7 bases). Trimming stripped 1 base from V and 1 base from J, with 17 bases between. The CDR3 is 17 amino acids. CDR1 is SGHVS and CDR2 is FNYEAQ in the germline V gene. CDR3 region: CASSLEKGQGGSYEQYF. In DNA, the CDR3 is TGTGCCAGCAGCTTAGAGAAGGGGCAGGGGGGTTCCTACGAGCAGTACTTC.

The V call is TRBV25-1, the J call TRBJ1-2; 7 bases are a match to TRBD1. The CDR3 length is 13 residues. The trim removed 7 bases at V and 8 bases at J, leaving 10 bases unmatched. Germline assignment: CDR1 MGHDK and CDR2 SYGVNS. CDR3 coding DNA: TGTGCCAGCAAGCCTTTAATCAGGGGGGGCTACACCTTC. It yields the protein CASKPLIRGGYTF.

The V call is TRBV5-1, the J call TRBJ1-1; 11 bases match TRBD1. The CDR3 has 14 residues. Per the germline V gene, CDR1 is SGHRS and CDR2 is YFSETQ. Germline trimming cut 4 bases from V and 7 bases from J; bases unmatched to any gene: 6. The CDR3 reads CASSEGQGVDEAFF. In DNA form, the CDR3 reads TGCGCCAGCAGCGAGGGACAGGGGGTTGATGAAGCTTTCTTT.

This clone occurred once. Distinct nucleotide sequences in the sample also encode this CDR3. The J gene is TRBJ1-2, the V gene TRBV18; D is possibly TRBD1 (5 bases). V was trimmed by 3 bases and J by 3 bases, leaving 8 bases between them. The CDR3 is made up of 13 amino acids. Germline CDR1 is KGHSH and CDR2 is LQKENI. CDR3 protein: CASSPGQDYGYTF. The CDR3 nucleotides read TGTGCCAGCTCACCCGGACAAGACTATGGCTACACCTTC. Using reference TRBV18 and TRBJ1-2 for the parts outside the CDR3, the full variable domain is NAGVMQNPRHLVRRRGQEARLRCSPMKGHSHVYWYRQLPEEGLKFMVYLQKENIIDESGMPKERFSAEFPKEGPSILRIQQVVRGDSAAYFCASSPGQDYGYTFGSGTRLTVV.

This chain's CDR3 is CASTRETQYF. CDR3 DNA sequence: TGTGCCAGCACCCGGGAGACCCAGTACTTC. The chain has TRBV2 and TRBJ2-5; no clear D gene. The germline V and J ends were trimmed by 7 bases and 5 bases, with 5 bases remaining between them. CDR3 length equals 10 residues. Germline CDR1 is SNHLY and CDR2 is FYNNEI.

The chain joins TRBV27 to TRBJ2-7, with a tentative D call TRBD1 (5 bases). CDR1 and CDR2 (germline): MNHEY, SMNVEV (reference sequence). The V gene lost 3 bases and the J gene lost 1 base, with 7 bases spanning the gap. The CDR3 is made up of 13 amino acids. CDR3: CASSLQGSYEQYF. DNA for the CDR3: TGTGCCAGCAGTTTGCAGGGATCCTACGAGCAGTACTTC.

J is TRBJ2-4 and V is TRBV5-1; 8 nucleotides line up with TRBD1. CDR1 is SGHRS and CDR2 is YFSETQ in the germline V gene. This CDR3 has 17 amino acids. V gave up 3 bases and J gave up 0 bases; unmatched junction bases: 8. The CDR3 region has the DNA TGCGCCAGCAGCTACCGGCGGGACAGGCCAGCCAAAAACATTCAGTACTTC. Encoded protein: CASSYRRDRPAKNIQYF.

The V call is TRBV28, the J call TRBJ2-1; possible D gene TRBD2, 6 bases. V lost 5 bases to trimming and J lost 6 bases, with 17 bases between them. The CDR3 spans 15 residues. Germline V CDR1 and CDR2: MDHEN, SYDVKM. CDR3: CASSLYGTQSNEQFF. DNA for the CDR3: TGTGCCAGCAGTCTGTACGGGACTCAAAGCAATGAGCAGTTCTTC. The full variable domain, rest sourced from reference TRBV28 and TRBJ2-1, is DVKVTQSSRYLVKRTGEKVFLECVQDMDHENMFWYRQDPGLGLRLIYFSYDVKMKEKGDIPEGYSVSREKKERFSLILESASTNQTSMYLCASSLYGTQSNEQFFGPGTRLTVL.

The genes are TRBV28 and TRBJ2-3; tentative D call: TRBD2 (6 bases). The CDR3 is made up of 16 amino acids. V lost 3 bases and J 2 bases, leaving 15 bases between the germline ends. Per germline, CDR1 MDHEN and CDR2 SYDVKM. The CDR3 bases are TGTGCCAGCAGTTTGGAAGGACTAAAAGTCACAGATACGCAGTATTTT. Translated: CASSLEGLKVTDTQYF.

The CDR3 loop is CASSGQYNGYTF. The CDR3 bases are TGTGCCAGCTCGGGACAGTATAATGGCTACACCTTC. The chain has TRBV2 and TRBJ1-2, with 7 bases matching TRBD1. CDR3 length: 12 amino acids. Per the germline V gene, CDR1 is SNHLY and CDR2 is FYNNEI. V lost 8 bases and J lost 6; bases outside the gene matches: 6.

V is TRBV19 and J is TRBJ2-2; 9 positions match TRBD2. The germline V gene has CDR1 LNHDA and CDR2 SQIVND (reference sequence). CDR3 size: 16 residues. J lost 1 base, V lost 5 bases, and 5 bases had no gene match. CDR3 in DNA: TGTGCCAGTAGTCCTCATAGCGGGGGGAACACCGGGGAGCTGTTTTTT. It specifies CASSPHSGGNTGELFF.